These 20 T cell receptor beta chains were all obtained from the same sample, sequenced in a study of blood T cell repertoires in COVID-19. The table came from immunoSEQ multiplex PCR; TCRdb's copy has only in-frame clones and leaves some out. Found here are under 200,000 clones, more than 70% of them singletons; the top ten hold around 2.5%. Source material: peripheral blood. Receptors were obtained from a man aged 35-49 years with active or convalescent COVID-19.

The chain has TRBV9 and TRBJ2-5, with 15 bases aligning to TRBD2. V lost 4 bases to trimming and J lost 2 bases; unmatched junction nucleotides: 3. This CDR3 region has 16 residues. Germline loops: CDR1 SGDLS, CDR2 YYNGEE. The CDR3 here is CASSSGLAGGQETQYF. CDR3 bases: TGTGCCAGCAGCTCGGGACTAGCGGGGGGACAAGAGACCCAGTACTTC.

The chain combines TRBV19 with TRBJ2-1, with TRBD2 matching 15 bases. Per the germline V gene, CDR1 is LNHDA and CDR2 is SQIVND (reference sequence). CDR3 size: 17 residues. V was clipped by 7 bases and J by 0 bases; unmatched bases: 4. CDR3 coding DNA: TGTGCCAGTATGGGACTAGCGGGGGGAATCTCCTACAATGAGCAGTTCTTC. Amino acids: CASMGLAGGISYNEQFF.

V is TRBV19 and J is TRBJ2-2; 8 bases align to TRBD1. Trimming at V came to 7 bases and at J to 10 bases, leaving 14 bases not matched to a gene. The CDR3 loop spans 15 amino acids. Germline V gives CDR1 LNHDA, CDR2 SQIVND (reference sequence). The CDR3 sequence: CASIEGTGYDMELFF. The CDR3 DNA reads as TGTGCCAGTATCGAAGGGACAGGCTACGACATGGAGCTGTTTTTT.

J is TRBJ2-7 and V is TRBV7-9, with a possible D match to TRBD2 (5 bases). Germline-derived CDR1 and CDR2 are SEHNR and FQNEAQ (reference sequence). This CDR3 has 12 residues. V lost 5 bases and J 5 bases, leaving 10 bases between the germline ends. CDR3 loop: CASSLTGDEQYF. In DNA form, the CDR3 reads TGTGCCAGCAGCCTTACCGGGGACGAGCAGTACTTC.

The V call is TRBV6-8, the J call TRBJ1-5; TRBD1 matches at 9 bases. CDR1 is MNHGY and CDR2 is SAAAGT in the germline V gene. V dropped 4 bases and J dropped 3; count of bases not matched to a gene: 13. This CDR3 has 18 amino acids. The CDR3 sequence is CASSFYSGDREDNQPQHF. The CDR3 nucleotides read TGTGCCAGCAGTTTCTACTCGGGGGACAGGGAGGACAATCAGCCCCAGCATTTT.

This clone was recorded once. The chain carries TRBV5-1 and TRBJ2-7, with 7 bases aligning to TRBD1. Germline values: CDR1 SGHRS, CDR2 YFSETQ. Losses at the gene ends were 0 bases for V and 3 bases for J; bases not matched to a gene: 6. The CDR3 consists of 15 residues. The CDR3 reads CASSLGTTGNYEQYF. As DNA, the CDR3 is TGCGCCAGCAGCTTGGGCACGACAGGGAACTACGAGCAGTACTTC.

This chain links TRBV19 with TRBJ1-5; 10 bases agree with TRBD1. In germline, CDR1 is LNHDA, CDR2 SQIVND (reference sequence). This CDR3 has 15 amino acids. V lost 9 bases, J lost 4 bases, and 9 bases stayed unmatched. The CDR3 DNA sequence: TGTGCCAGCCAAACCAGGACAGGGGGTAATCAGCCCCAGCATTTT. Encoded protein: CASQTRTGGNQPQHF.

The genes are TRBV10-1 and TRBJ2-7, with a tentative D call TRBD1 (5 bases). Per the germline V gene, CDR1 is WNHNN and CDR2 is SYGVQD (reference sequence). V lost 3 bases to trimming and J lost 7 bases, with 16 bases between them. The CDR3 has 14 amino acids. This chain's CDR3 is CASSETGTLGEQYF. In DNA, the CDR3 is TGCGCCAGCAGTGAAACAGGTACCCTGGGTGAGCAGTACTTC.

This chain links TRBV10-3 with TRBJ1-2; 11 nucleotides match TRBD1. Trimming removed 0 bases from V and 7 bases from J; junction bases left unmatched: 4. Germline V gene lookup returns CDR1 ENHRY and CDR2 SYGVKD. The CDR3 is 15 amino acids. The CDR3 region has the DNA TGTGCCATCAGTGAGTCAGGGACAGGGGGATTTGGCTACACCTTC. Protein product: CAISESGTGGFGYTF.

The chain has TRBV7-8 and TRBJ1-2, with D maybe TRBD1 (5 bases). Germline CDR1 and CDR2: SGHVS and FQNEAQ. V was clipped by 7 bases and J by 5 bases, with 20 bases between them. CDR3 length: 15 residues. CDR3 bases: TGTGCCAGCACAGCTATTTGGGGCGGGGGATATGGCTACACCTTC. This codes for CASTAIWGGGYGYTF.

This clone was detected once. The genes are TRBV19 and TRBJ1-5; 9 bases agree with TRBD1. With V trimmed by 6 bases and J by 0 bases, 9 bases remained unmatched. The CDR3 sequence is 17 residues long. Looked up from germline, CDR1 is LNHDA and CDR2 is SQIVND (reference sequence). CDR3 in amino acids: CASSPGQGLYSNQPQHF. CDR3 nucleotide sequence: TGTGCCAGTAGCCCGGGACAGGGATTGTATAGCAATCAGCCCCAGCATTTT. Based on the CDR3 plus reference TRBV19 and TRBJ1-5, the full variable domain is DGGITQSPKYLFRKEGQNVTLSCEQNLNHDAMYWYRQDPGQGLRLIYYSQIVNDFQKGDIAEGYSVSREKKESFPLTVTSAQKNPTAFYLCASSPGQGLYSNQPQHFGDGTRLSIL.

V and J are TRBV6-2 or TRBV6-3 and TRBJ2-7; no firm D call. The CDR3 length is 13 residues. Germline V gene lookup returns CDR1 MNHEY and CDR2 SVGEGT. The germline V and J ends were trimmed by 0 bases and 5 bases, with 8 bases remaining between them. CDR3 DNA: TGTGCCAGCAGTTACTCGATAGCACACGAGCAGTACTTC. It specifies CASSYSIAHEQYF.

This clone was picked up a small number of times. CDR3 region: CAWSGDRDTEAFF. CDR3 coding DNA: TGTGCCTGGAGCGGGGACAGGGACACTGAAGCTTTCTTT. The V call is TRBV30, the J call TRBJ1-1, with TRBD1 matching over 9 bases. From germline, CDR1 is GTSNPN and CDR2 SVGIG (reference sequence). The CDR3 contains 13 residues. V lost 3 bases and J lost 3; bases outside the gene matches: 2.

This clone was seen a few times. The chain carries TRBV28 and TRBJ2-7, with D possibly being TRBD2 (6 bases). Germline CDR1 reads MDHEN; CDR2 reads SYDVKM. There are 10 residues in the CDR3. V was pared by 9 bases and J by 9 bases, with 12 bases between. CDR3 in DNA: TGTGCCAGTTCGGGAGAGTCGCAGTACTTC. Its protein product is CASSGESQYF.

J is TRBJ2-3 and V is TRBV11-2; possibly TRBD2 for D (7 bases). The germline gives CDR1 SGHAT, CDR2 FQNNGV. V gave up 2 bases and J gave up 5 bases, with 14 bases separating them. The length of the CDR3 is 15 residues. CDR3 sequence (DNA): TGTGCCAGCAGCTTAATGGGGGGGGGCCTAGATACGCAGTATTTT. Protein: CASSLMGGGLDTQYF.

The gene calls are TRBV7-4 and TRBJ2-7; tentative D call: TRBD2 (7 bases). The CDR3 runs to 15 residues. Germline CDR1 reads SGHVT; CDR2 reads SQSDAQ. The V and J ends lost 4 bases and 5 bases respectively, with 18 bases between them. The CDR3 region is CASSSLWGGHDEQYF. CDR3 in DNA: TGTGCCAGCAGCTCACTCTGGGGGGGGCACGACGAGCAGTACTTC.

The chain has TRBV19 and TRBJ2-5, with a tentative D call TRBD2 (7 bases). V was clipped by 5 bases and J by 6 bases, with 16 bases between them. The CDR3 is made up of 14 amino acids. Germline V gene lookup returns CDR1 LNHDA and CDR2 SQIVND (reference sequence). The CDR3 spells CASSLGQSGKTQYF. As DNA, the CDR3 is TGTGCCAGTAGTCTTGGACAGAGCGGGAAGACCCAGTACTTC.

The gene calls are TRBV25-1 and TRBJ1-1; D remains ambiguous. V lost 7 bases to trimming and J lost 7 bases, with 16 bases between them. Germline V CDR1 and CDR2: MGHDK, SYGVNS. This CDR3 has 13 residues. CDR3 sequence: CASIKGAGGEAFF. The CDR3 coding sequence is TGTGCCAGCATCAAGGGCGCGGGAGGTGAAGCTTTCTTT.

The gene calls are TRBV7-9 and TRBJ2-7; D might be TRBD1 (6 bases). The CDR3 length is 14 residues. The V gene lost 5 bases and the J gene lost 5 bases, with 16 bases spanning the gap. CDR1 SEHNR and CDR2 FQNEAQ come from the germline V gene (reference sequence). CDR3 sequence (DNA): TGTGCCAGCAGCGTATCCGGGACAACAAACGAGCAGTACTTC. Residues: CASSVSGTTNEQYF.

This chain joins TRBV2 and TRBJ2-3, with D possibly being TRBD2 (6 bases). The germline CDR1 and CDR2 sequences are SNHLY and FYNNEI. The CDR3 sequence is 14 residues long. V was clipped by 6 bases and J by 3 bases, with 13 bases between them. CDR3 in amino acids: CASSAGTGTDTQYF. As DNA, the CDR3 is TGTGCCAGCAGCGCCGGGACTGGGACAGATACGCAGTATTTT.